These T cell receptor beta chains were read from a single sample in a study of T cells in Graves' hyperthyroidism and ophthalmopathy. MiXCR was run by TCRdb on the multiplex PCR reads, yielding one entry per CDR3 protein. The sample yields 500,000 or so distinct CDR3 sequences, 15% to 20% seen once. The sample taken for sequencing was blood. The origin of the receptors is a woman younger than 30 with Graves' ophthalmopathy. CDR3s include the opening cysteine and the closing phenylalanine or tryptophan. D genes are given only for firm matches. Clone sizes are given selectively: once, few, many, or a class where the clone is expanded.

clone size	V gene	J gene	CDR3 length	D gene	CDR3 protein	CDR3 DNA
.	TRBV18	TRBJ1-1	13	.	CASSPPQGTEAFF	TGTGCCAGCTCACCACCCCAGGGGACTGAAGCTTTCTTT
.	TRBV25-1	TRBJ1-1	12	TRBD1	CASETRGYEAFF	TGTGCCAGTGAAACCAGGGGGTACGAAGCTTTCTTT
many	TRBV30	TRBJ1-2	12	.	CASLSGEDGYTF	TGTGCCTCTCTTTCGGGGGAGGATGGCTACACCTTC
.	TRBV2	TRBJ1-2	15	TRBD1	CASIEGAPTNYGYTF	TGTGCCAGCATAGAGGGGGCCCCTACTAACTATGGCTACACCTTC
few	TRBV6-1	TRBJ1-4	16	.	CASSLIRQYKNEKLFF	TGTGCCAGCAGTCTTATACGACAATACAAGAATGAAAAACTGTTTTTT
few	TRBV7-8	TRBJ1-2	14	.	CASSLDGGRRGYTF	TGTGCCAGCAGCTTAGATGGGGGGCGCAGGGGCTACACCTTC
many	TRBV5-5	TRBJ1-2	14	.	CASSLRDKGYGYTF	TGTGCCAGCAGCTTGAGGGACAAAGGCTATGGCTACACCTTC
.	TRBV20-1	TRBJ2-4	17	.	CSARKGAGDLAKNIQYF	TGCAGTGCTCGAAAAGGGGCAGGGGACTTAGCCAAAAACATTCAGTACTTC
many	TRBV5-6	TRBJ1-4	13	.	CASSLGTAEKLFF	TGTGCCAGCAGCTTGGGAACAGCTGAAAAACTGTTTTTT
.	TRBV3-1	TRBJ1-2	16	TRBD1	CASSQGGGTGWDGYTF	TGTGCCAGCAGCCAAGGGGGAGGGACAGGTTGGGATGGCTACACCTTC
once	TRBV30	TRBJ2-5	14	TRBD1	CAWSSGQGSETQYF	TGTGCCTGGAGTTCAGGACAGGGTTCGGAGACCCAGTACTTC
.	TRBV30	TRBJ1-4	14	.	CAWSKTTGGEKLFF	TGTGCCTGGAGTAAAACAACAGGAGGTGAAAAACTGTTTTTT
few	TRBV6-1	TRBJ1-6	14	.	CASSDRQVNSPLHF	TGTGCCAGCAGTGATAGACAGGTGAATTCACCCCTCCACTTT
many	TRBV5-1	TRBJ1-2	16	.	CASSFQGQEIYYGYTF	TGCGCCAGCAGCTTTCAAGGGCAGGAGATCTACTATGGCTACACCTTC
.	TRBV9	TRBJ1-2	14	.	CASSPHRDLYGYTF	TGTGCCAGCAGCCCCCACAGGGATCTCTATGGCTACACCTTC
many	TRBV20-1	TRBJ2-7	14	.	CSAMRDGRGYEQYF	TGCAGTGCTATGCGGGACGGACGAGGCTACGAGCAGTACTTC
.	TRBV2	TRBJ2-2	18	TRBD2	CASSEDLSGRVGTGELFF	TGTGCCAGCAGTGAAGACCTTAGCGGGAGGGTGGGCACCGGGGAGCTGTTTTTT
many	TRBV5-1	TRBJ1-1	15	TRBD1	CASSTQQGRNTEAFF	TGCGCCAGCAGCACCCAACAGGGGAGGAACACTGAAGCTTTCTTT
many	TRBV5-1	TRBJ2-7	15	TRBD1	CASSLGGTATYEQYF	TGCGCCAGCAGCTTGGGTGGGACAGCTACCTACGAGCAGTACTTC
many	TRBV7-2	TRBJ2-2	13	.	CATSGGNTGELFF	TGTGCCACCTCCGGGGGCAACACCGGGGAGCTGTTTTTT
many	TRBV12-3/TRBV12-4	TRBJ2-1	14	.	CASLEEGGYNEQFF	TGTGCCAGCTTGGAGGAGGGGGGCTACAATGAGCAGTTCTTC
few	TRBV7-8	TRBJ2-7	17	TRBD1	CASSLGSVGTGGYEQYF	TGTGCCAGCAGCTTAGGGTCGGTGGGGACAGGGGGCTACGAGCAGTACTTC
.	TRBV27	TRBJ2-1	18	TRBD2	CASSLSWGGEDPYNEQFF	TGTGCCAGCAGTTTATCTTGGGGGGGAGAGGACCCCTACAATGAGCAGTTCTTC
many	TRBV5-1	TRBJ2-7	14	.	CASSFRDGTGEQYF	TGCGCCAGCAGCTTCCGGGACGGAACGGGGGAGCAGTACTTC
many	TRBV12-3/TRBV12-4	TRBJ1-2	14	.	CASSLVGGYYGYTF	TGTGCCAGCAGTTTGGTAGGCGGATACTATGGCTACACCTTC
.	TRBV29-1	TRBJ1-1	13	.	CSVEEQGGPEAFF	TGCAGCGTTGAAGAACAGGGAGGCCCTGAAGCTTTCTTT
.	TRBV10-3	TRBJ1-5	13	.	CAISPGPNQPQHF	TGTGCCATCAGCCCCGGGCCCAATCAGCCCCAGCATTTT
.	TRBV19	TRBJ1-4	13	.	CASSIGLGEKLFF	TGTGCCAGTAGTATCGGGCTCGGGGAAAAACTGTTTTTT
many	TRBV27	TRBJ1-1	14	.	CASSSPEKNTEAFF	TGTGCCAGCAGTTCCCCAGAAAAGAACACTGAAGCTTTCTTT
few	TRBV6-4	TRBJ1-2	13	TRBD1	CASSNGTVYGYTF	TGTGCCAGCAGTAACGGGACAGTTTATGGCTACACCTTC
once	TRBV12-5	TRBJ1-1	14	.	CASGPRVMNTEAFF	TGTGCTAGTGGCCCGAGGGTTATGAACACTGAAGCTTTCTTT
many	TRBV11-2	TRBJ1-2	15	.	CASSLGVDGGYGYTF	TGTGCCAGCAGCTTAGGAGTAGACGGAGGCTATGGCTACACCTTC
.	TRBV20-1	TRBJ1-1	13	.	CSARVSLNTEAFF	TGCAGTGCTAGAGTAAGTCTGAACACTGAAGCTTTCTTT
.	TRBV7-3	TRBJ2-3	15	TRBD2	CASSPQGLAVDTQYF	TGTGCCAGCAGCCCCCAAGGACTAGCCGTGGATACGCAGTATTTT
many	TRBV7-3	TRBJ2-1	16	TRBD2	CASSLFLAGRSNEQFF	TGTGCCAGCAGCTTATTTCTAGCGGGACGCTCCAATGAGCAGTTCTTC
many	TRBV28	TRBJ1-4	16	.	CASRRDGIPTNEKLFF	TGTGCCAGCAGGCGGGACGGCATACCAACTAATGAAAAACTGTTTTTT
few	TRBV4-2	TRBJ2-7	17	TRBD1	CASSQLKDRGWEDEQYF	TGTGCCAGCAGCCAACTTAAGGACAGGGGGTGGGAGGACGAGCAGTACTTC
few	TRBV6-1	TRBJ2-5	16	.	CASSPPTGGGRETQYF	TGTGCCAGCAGTCCACCCACAGGGGGAGGGAGAGAGACCCAGTACTTC
few	TRBV20-1	TRBJ1-5	14	.	CSARDPKDILPQHF	TGCAGTGCTAGAGACCCGAAAGATATCCTGCCCCAGCATTTT
once	TRBV30	TRBJ2-7	14	TRBD1	CAWSAGTGDYEQYF	TGTGCCTGGAGTGCCGGGACAGGGGACTACGAGCAGTACTTC
many	TRBV15	TRBJ1-1	13	.	CATSEGPNTEAFF	TGTGCCACCAGTGAGGGACCGAACACTGAAGCTTTCTTT
.	TRBV29-1	TRBJ2-7	14	.	CSVEKGGPMREQYF	TGCAGCGTTGAAAAGGGTGGGCCTATGAGGGAGCAGTACTTC
many	TRBV6-7	TRBJ1-5	17	.	CASSYSLANYSNQPQHF	TGTGCCAGCAGTTACTCGCTAGCGAACTATAGCAATCAGCCCCAGCATTTT
.	TRBV7-3	TRBJ2-2	15	TRBD1	CASSAGQAEAGELFF	TGTGCCAGCAGCGCGGGACAGGCGGAGGCCGGGGAGCTGTTTTTT
.	TRBV7-9	TRBJ2-7	12	.	CASSQLVGEQYF	TGTGCCAGCAGCCAATTAGTAGGGGAGCAGTACTTC